The 32 T cell receptor beta chains listed next were all sequenced from one sample in a study of T cell repertoires in cytomegalovirus infection. One entry per CDR3 protein, called by TCRdb with MiXCR from the reads. The sample holds over 300,000 distinct CDR3 sequences, more than 8% seen once. Sequenced sample: PBMCs. The receptors derive from a human donor in good health (CMV status not recorded). Some clones in this sample may be carry-over from other donors' samples.

V gene TRBV12-3 or TRBV12-4 combines with J gene TRBJ2-7; TRBD1 matches at 9 bases. V was clipped by 6 bases and J by 7 bases; unmatched bases: 10. The CDR3 consists of 14 residues. Here the CDR3 DNA reads TGTGCCAGCAGCCCGGGACAGGGAGTTAGGGAGCAGTACTTC. Translating it yields CASSPGQGVREQYF.

There are a few counts of this clonotype. The gene calls are TRBV2 and TRBJ2-5; either TRBD1 or TRBD2 may supply D (5 bases each). The CDR3 covers 14 residues. The V end was cut by 7 bases, the J end by 9 bases, with 21 bases between. Per germline, CDR1 SNHLY and CDR2 FYNNEI. The chain's CDR3 is CASTLGRPLGAQYF. CDR3 coding DNA: TGTGCCAGCACCCTAGGCCGACCCTTGGGGGCCCAGTACTTC.

This clonotype was counted many times. V and J are TRBV7-2 and TRBJ1-3; tentative D call: TRBD1 (6 bases). CDR3 length: 13 amino acids. Germline lookup yields CDR1 SGHTA and CDR2 FQGNSA. Trimming removed 3 bases from V and 4 bases from J, with 7 bases in between. CDR3 loop: CASSFDRGNTIYF. CDR3 nucleotides: TGTGCCAGCAGCTTCGACAGGGGAAACACCATATATTTT.

In regard to this clonotype: This may be a read error, as it is one base from a much larger clone. The J gene is TRBJ2-5, the V gene TRBV12-3 or TRBV12-4, with D unclear. V was clipped by 9 bases and J by 0 bases, with 8 bases between them. This CDR3 spans 12 amino acids. CDR3 coding DNA: TGTGCCAGTTCCAACAACCAAGAGACCCAGTACTTC. Amino acids: CASSNNQETQYF.

The chain has TRBV5-6 and TRBJ2-6, with a tentative D call TRBD1 (5 bases). This CDR3 is 15 amino acids long. The V gene's germline CDR1 is SGHDT and CDR2 YYEEEE. Deletions cut 3 bases from V and 0 bases from J, with 7 bases between. DNA of the CDR3: TGTGCCAGCAGCTCAGGGATCTCTGGGGCCAACGTCCTGACTTTC. It is translated as CASSSGISGANVLTF. The whole variable domain, filled in from reference TRBV5-6 and TRBJ2-6, reads DAGVTQSPTHLIKTRGQQVTLRCSPKSGHDTVSWYQQALGQGPQFIFQYYEEEERQRGNFPDRFSGHQFPNYSSELNVNALLLGDSALYLCASSSGISGANVLTFGAGSRLTVL.

In this sample, this clonotype turned up many times. This chain links TRBV7-3 with TRBJ2-3; D remains ambiguous. This CDR3 spans 16 amino acids. V shed 0 bases and J shed 0 bases, with 10 bases lying between them. CDR1 is SGHTA, CDR2 FQGTGA, per germline. This CDR3 reads CASSLTPSPSTDTQYF. In DNA form, the CDR3 reads TGTGCCAGCAGCTTAACGCCATCCCCTAGCACAGATACGCAGTATTTT.

This rearrangement joins TRBV6-2 or TRBV6-3 to TRBJ1-5; 8 bases align to TRBD1. V lost 8 bases to trimming and J lost 2 bases; unmatched junction nucleotides: 8. The CDR3 is made up of 15 amino acids. Per the germline V gene, CDR1 is MNHEY and CDR2 is SVGEGT. DNA for the CDR3: TGTGCCAGCCAAAGCCGGGGACAGGGCAATCAGCCCCAGCATTTT. Amino acid sequence: CASQSRGQGNQPQHF.

The rearrangement links TRBV20-1 to TRBJ2-5; 8 bases map to TRBD2. Trimming cost V 7 bases and J 7 bases; bases outside gene matches: 11. This CDR3 comprises 13 residues. Germline CDR1 is DFQATT and CDR2 is SNEGSKA (reference sequence). CDR3 sequence: CSGVFLAGGTQYF. CDR3 in DNA: TGCAGTGGGGTCTTTTTGGCGGGAGGGACCCAGTACTTC.

As for this clonotype: One base away lies a much larger clone, so this may be a sequencing read error. As the CDR3 is not closed by the conserved phenylalanine or tryptophan, this likely results from a read error. This chain uses TRBV7-2 with TRBJ1-5; TRBD1 is a possible D gene (6 bases). The germline V and J ends were trimmed by 2 bases and 6 bases, with 14 bases remaining between them. From germline, CDR1 is SGHTA and CDR2 FQGNSA. This CDR3 is 15 amino acids long. CDR3 loop: CASSLNEGGVQPQHV. CDR3 coding DNA: TGTGCCAGCAGCTTAAACGAGGGGGGGGTTCAGCCCCAGCATGTT.

This clonotype was observed many times. The chain couples TRBV7-2 to TRBJ1-5, with unresolved D. Germline CDR1 reads SGHTA; CDR2 reads FQGNSA. V was pared by 5 bases and J by 2 bases, with 16 bases between. This CDR3 region has 16 residues. CDR3 nucleotide sequence: TGTGCCAGCAGCGCGTCAGCGCCTAGGGGCAATCAGCCCCAGCATTTT. It translates to CASSASAPRGNQPQHF.

This clonotype was seen a handful of times. The chain links TRBV7-4 to TRBJ1-3, with TRBD1 matching over 8 bases. There are 16 residues in the CDR3. Unmatched junction bases numbered 12, after V lost 6 bases and J lost 5 bases. Germline V CDR1 and CDR2: SGHVT, SQSDAQ. The CDR3 bases are TGTGCCAGCAGTTTCGGGACAGGAACGTCTCGAAACACCATATATTTT. Translating gives CASSFGTGTSRNTIYF.

This clonotype came up a few times. This chain connects TRBV5-4 to TRBJ1-4, with D possibly TRBD1 on 5 matching bases. The V end lost 3 bases, the J end lost 5 bases, and 17 bases lay between the germline ends. This CDR3 has 16 amino acids. Germline CDR1 is SGHNT and CDR2 is YYREEE (reference sequence). The chain's CDR3 is CASSSQGRATNEKLFF. The CDR3 DNA follows: TGTGCCAGCAGCTCCCAGGGTCGCGCGACCAATGAAAAACTGTTTTTT.

There are many counts of this clonotype. V and J are TRBV7-2 and TRBJ1-5; D is unclear. CDR3 length equals 17 residues. The germline V gene encodes CDR1 SGHTA and CDR2 FQGNSA. V shed 2 bases and J shed 3 bases, with 17 bases lying between them. CDR3 DNA: TGTGCCAGCAGCTTAACTCAGTTGGCAGGTTACAATCAGCCCCAGCATTTT. This encodes CASSLTQLAGYNQPQHF.

This clonotype was observed at least ten times. This chain joins TRBV7-2 and TRBJ2-2; D not certain. V was shortened by 2 bases and J by 7 bases, with 14 bases between the two germline ends. Germline values: CDR1 SGHTA, CDR2 FQGNSA. The CDR3 loop spans 15 amino acids. The CDR3 DNA is TGTGCCAGCAGCTTAAACCCAGTGCCCGACGGGGAGCTGTTTTTT. The encoded protein is CASSLNPVPDGELFF.

The chain has TRBV19 and TRBJ1-5; 7 positions match TRBD1. Germline V gene data show CDR1 as LNHDA and CDR2 as SQIVND (reference sequence). The V segment lost 7 bases and the J segment 7 bases; nucleotides outside the gene matches: 7. This CDR3 is 13 amino acids long. The DNA of the CDR3 is TGTGCCAGTAAGGACAGGAGCGGCCAGCCCCAGCATTTT. Residues: CASKDRSGQPQHF.

This clonotype came up a few times. The chain has TRBV6-8 and TRBJ1-5; D is possibly TRBD1 (5 bases). Per germline, CDR1 MNHGY and CDR2 SAAAGT. V was cut by 6 bases and J by 3 bases, with 9 bases left in between. There are 13 residues in the CDR3. The CDR3 sequence: CASRGRINQPQHF. The CDR3 bases are TGTGCCAGCAGGGGACGGATCAATCAGCCCCAGCATTTT.

A few counts support this clonotype. The V call is TRBV24-1, the J call TRBJ2-1, with 16 bases lining up with TRBD2. The CDR3 sequence is 16 residues long. Germline-derived CDR1 and CDR2 are KGHDR and SFDVKD. Trimming took 5 bases from V and 9 from J; bases not matched to a gene: 6. This chain's CDR3 is CATSVGTSGRAGEQFF. CDR3 nucleotides: TGTGCCACCAGTGTTGGGACTAGCGGGAGGGCCGGTGAGCAGTTCTTC.

This rearrangement joins TRBV19 to TRBJ2-7; unclear D gene. The germline CDR1 and CDR2 sequences are LNHDA and SQIVND (reference sequence). The CDR3 extends over 17 amino acids. The germline V and J ends were trimmed by 4 bases and 1 base, with 20 bases remaining between them. The CDR3 DNA follows: TGTGCCAGTAGTAACCCCCGTGTAGGAAATCAATCCTACGAGCAGTACTTC. Its translation is CASSNPRVGNQSYEQYF.

This chain joins TRBV5-6 and TRBJ2-1; 8 nucleotides align to TRBD2. The ends lost 2 bases at V and 8 bases at J; junction bases unmatched: 6. The CDR3 has 14 amino acids. The V gene's germline CDR1 is SGHDT and CDR2 YYEEEE. In DNA, the CDR3 is TGTGCCAGCAGCTTAACGGGAGGGCCGGATGAGCAGTTCTTC. This sequence encodes CASSLTGGPDEQFF.

This clonotype was observed a few times. The chain combines TRBV10-3 with TRBJ1-2, with TRBD1 matching 8 bases. In germline, CDR1 is ENHRY, CDR2 SYGVKD. With V trimmed by 2 bases and J by 6 bases, 5 bases remained unmatched. The CDR3 is made up of 14 amino acids. DNA of the CDR3: TGTGCCATCAGTGAGCGGACAGGGATCCATGGCTACACCTTC. Amino acids: CAISERTGIHGYTF.

CDR3 in amino acids: CASSIPGQVEETQYF. The CDR3, as DNA: TGTGCCAGTAGTATCCCGGGACAGGTCGAAGAGACCCAGTACTTC. The gene calls are TRBV19 and TRBJ2-5; 8 bases fit TRBD1. Germline V gene sequence: CDR1 LNHDA, CDR2 SQIVND (reference sequence). The length of the CDR3 is 15 residues. The V segment lost 3 bases and the J segment 3 bases; nucleotides outside the gene matches: 6.

V gene TRBV27 combines with J gene TRBJ2-1; 10 nucleotides match TRBD2. V lost 3 bases, J lost 8 bases, and 7 bases stayed unmatched. This CDR3 is 15 amino acids long. Germline V gives CDR1 MNHEY, CDR2 SMNVEV (reference sequence). The CDR3, as DNA: TGTGCCAGCAGTTTTAGCGGGGGGTATACCGATGAGCAGTTCTTC. This sequence encodes CASSFSGGYTDEQFF.

The table lists this clonotype with a few counts. V gene TRBV7-9 combines with J gene TRBJ2-7; 9 bases are shared with TRBD2. J lost 2 bases, V lost 5 bases, and 4 bases had no gene match. Germline assignment: CDR1 SEHNR and CDR2 FQNEAQ (reference sequence). This CDR3 region has 14 residues. CDR3: CASSPTSGTYEQYF. For the CDR3, the DNA is TGTGCCAGCAGCCCGACTAGCGGAACCTACGAGCAGTACTTC. Based on the CDR3 plus reference TRBV7-9 and TRBJ2-7, the full variable domain is DTGVSQNPRHKITKRGQNVTFRCDPISEHNRLYWYRQTLGQGPEFLTYFQNEAQLEKSRLLSDRFSAERPKGSFSTLEIQRTEQGDSAMYLCASSPTSGTYEQYFGPGTRLTVT.

This clonotype came up a few times. The V gene is TRBV5-1, the J gene TRBJ2-5; 7 bases map to TRBD1. From germline, CDR1 is SGHRS and CDR2 YFSETQ. The CDR3 has 14 residues. J gave up 5 bases and V 0 bases, and 4 bases lay outside the gene matches. CDR3 residues: CASSLDRGMETQYF. The CDR3 DNA reads TGCGCCAGCAGCTTGGACAGGGGTATGGAGACCCAGTACTTC.

This clonotype was counted many times. The rearrangement uses TRBV7-2 and TRBJ1-2; no definite D call. Trimming stripped 1 base from V and 0 bases from J, with 12 bases between. Germline V gene sequence: CDR1 SGHTA, CDR2 FQGNSA. The CDR3 extends over 16 amino acids. CDR3 protein: CASSLEGRPANYGYTF. CDR3 nucleotide sequence: TGTGCCAGCAGCTTAGAAGGGCGGCCAGCTAACTATGGCTACACCTTC.

The chain joins TRBV20-1 to TRBJ1-1, with D unresolved. There are 14 residues in the CDR3. Per germline, CDR1 DFQATT and CDR2 SNEGSKA (reference sequence). V was trimmed by 3 bases and J by 1 base, leaving 12 bases between them. CDR3 sequence (DNA): TGCAGTGCTAGGGTCTTTGATAGGAACACTGAAGCTTTCTTT. Translation: CSARVFDRNTEAFF.

In its sample, this clonotype was seen a few times. V and J are TRBV27 and TRBJ1-5; D not resolved. The germline gives CDR1 MNHEY, CDR2 SMNVEV (reference sequence). Trimming took off 5 bases at V and 4 bases at J, with 18 bases between the two ends. The CDR3 loop spans 16 amino acids. The CDR3, as DNA: TGTGCCAGCAGTAGAGGCCCGTTTCTACCTAATCAGCCCCAGCATTTT. Translated: CASSRGPFLPNQPQHF.

This clonotype was picked up many times. The rearrangement joins TRBV7-9 to TRBJ2-5; perhaps TRBD1 as D (5 bases). Trimming took off 1 base at V and 1 base at J, with 10 bases between the two ends. This CDR3 is 15 amino acids long. CDR1 and CDR2 from the germline V gene are SEHNR and FQNEAQ (reference sequence). In DNA form, the CDR3 reads TGTGCCAGCAGCTTAGGCCAGGGCTTCCAAGAGACCCAGTACTTC. Translated, it gives CASSLGQGFQETQYF.

The V and J genes are TRBV28 and TRBJ2-1; 8 bases agree with TRBD2. Losses at the gene ends were 2 bases for V and 7 bases for J; bases not matched to a gene: 10. CDR3 length: 16 amino acids. The germline CDR1 and CDR2 sequences are MDHEN and SYDVKM. This chain's CDR3 is CASSLLGGLGLNEQFF. DNA for the CDR3: TGTGCCAGCAGTTTACTGGGGGGACTAGGCCTAAATGAGCAGTTCTTC.

This chain connects TRBV11-2 to TRBJ2-1, with D possibly being TRBD1 (6 bases). Germline CDR1 is SGHAT and CDR2 is FQNNGV. Deletions cut 1 base from V and 9 bases from J, with 16 bases between. This CDR3 spans 15 amino acids. The CDR3 loop is CASSLGPQGNGEQFF. The CDR3 nucleotides are TGTGCCAGCAGCTTAGGTCCACAGGGAAACGGTGAGCAGTTCTTC.

This chain connects TRBV6-2 or TRBV6-3 to TRBJ2-3, with D possibly being TRBD2 (5 bases). Germline V lookup: CDR1 MNHEY, CDR2 SVGEGT. The CDR3 extends over 13 amino acids. V lost 8 bases to trimming and J lost 4 bases, with 13 bases between them. The CDR3, as DNA: TGTGCCAGCTTCGGAGGCGGCGCAGATACGCAGTATTTT. Encoded protein: CASFGGGADTQYF.

The genes are TRBV5-6 and TRBJ2-7, with 7 bases aligning to TRBD1. V lost 4 bases and J lost 0; bases outside the gene matches: 7. Germline V gives CDR1 SGHDT, CDR2 YYEEEE. CDR3 size: 15 residues. This chain's CDR3 is CASSPPGQLSYEQYF. In DNA, the CDR3 is TGTGCCAGCAGCCCGCCGGGACAGCTCTCCTACGAGCAGTACTTC.